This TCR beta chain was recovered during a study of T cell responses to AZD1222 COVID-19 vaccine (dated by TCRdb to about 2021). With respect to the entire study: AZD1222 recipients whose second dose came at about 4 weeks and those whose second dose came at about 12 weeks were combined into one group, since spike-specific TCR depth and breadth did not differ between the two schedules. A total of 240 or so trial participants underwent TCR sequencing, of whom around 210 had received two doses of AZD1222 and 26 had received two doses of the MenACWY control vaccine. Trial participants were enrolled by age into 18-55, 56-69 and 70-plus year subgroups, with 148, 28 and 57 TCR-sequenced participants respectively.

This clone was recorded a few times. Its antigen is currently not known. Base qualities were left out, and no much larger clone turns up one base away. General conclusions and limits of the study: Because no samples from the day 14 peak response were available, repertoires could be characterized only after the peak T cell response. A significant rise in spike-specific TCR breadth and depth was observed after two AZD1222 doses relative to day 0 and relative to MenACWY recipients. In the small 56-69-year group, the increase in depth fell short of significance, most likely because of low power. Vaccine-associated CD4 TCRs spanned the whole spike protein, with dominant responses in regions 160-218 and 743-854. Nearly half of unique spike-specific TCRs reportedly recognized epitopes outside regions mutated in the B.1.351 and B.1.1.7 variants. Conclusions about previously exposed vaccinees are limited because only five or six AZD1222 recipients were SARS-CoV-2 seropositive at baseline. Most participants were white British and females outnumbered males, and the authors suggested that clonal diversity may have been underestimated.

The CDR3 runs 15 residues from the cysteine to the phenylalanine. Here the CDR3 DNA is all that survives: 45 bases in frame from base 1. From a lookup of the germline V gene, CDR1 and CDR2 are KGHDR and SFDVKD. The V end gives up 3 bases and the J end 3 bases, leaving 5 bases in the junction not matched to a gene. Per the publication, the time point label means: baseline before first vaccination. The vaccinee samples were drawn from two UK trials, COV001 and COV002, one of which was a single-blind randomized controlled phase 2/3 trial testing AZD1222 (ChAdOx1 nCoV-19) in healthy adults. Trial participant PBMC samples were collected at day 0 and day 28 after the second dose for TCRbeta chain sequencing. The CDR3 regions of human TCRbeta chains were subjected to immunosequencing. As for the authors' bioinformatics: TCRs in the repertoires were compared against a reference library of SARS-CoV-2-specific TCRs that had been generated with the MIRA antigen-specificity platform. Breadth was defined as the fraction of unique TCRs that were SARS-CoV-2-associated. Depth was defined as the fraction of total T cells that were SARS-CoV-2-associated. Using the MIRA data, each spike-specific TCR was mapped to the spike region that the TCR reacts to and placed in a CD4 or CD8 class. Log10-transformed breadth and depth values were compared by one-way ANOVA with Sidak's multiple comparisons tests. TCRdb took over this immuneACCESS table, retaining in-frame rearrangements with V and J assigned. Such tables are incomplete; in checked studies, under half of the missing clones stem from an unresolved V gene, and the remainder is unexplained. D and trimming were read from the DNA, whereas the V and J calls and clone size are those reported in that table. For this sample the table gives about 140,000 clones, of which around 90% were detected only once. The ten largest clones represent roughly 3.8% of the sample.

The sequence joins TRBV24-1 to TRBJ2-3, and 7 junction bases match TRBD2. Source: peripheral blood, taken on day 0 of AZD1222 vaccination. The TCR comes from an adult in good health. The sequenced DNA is TGTGCCACCAGTGATCCGGGGAGGGTGACAGATACGCAGTATTTT. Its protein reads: CATSDPGRVTDTQYF.